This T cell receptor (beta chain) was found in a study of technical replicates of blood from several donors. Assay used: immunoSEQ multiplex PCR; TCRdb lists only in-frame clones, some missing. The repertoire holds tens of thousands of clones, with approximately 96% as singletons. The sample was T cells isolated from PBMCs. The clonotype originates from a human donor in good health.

Here the CDR3 reads CAISDPGLAGPSSYEQYF. DNA of the CDR3: TGTGCCATCAGTGACCCTGGACTAGCGGGACCGAGCTCCTACGAGCAGTACTTC. The chain combines TRBV10-3 with TRBJ2-7, with 12 bases identical to TRBD2. CDR1 and CDR2 from the germline V gene are ENHRY and SYGVKD. V trimming: 3 bases; J trimming: 0 bases; junction bases outside the gene matches: 9. The CDR3 is made up of 18 amino acids.